Listed here are 4 T cell receptor beta chains from one sample, sequenced in a study of shared clonotypes between healthy human individuals. Some clones are missing from TCRdb's copy, which holds only in-frame ones; the method was immunoSEQ multiplex PCR. The table has just over 2,000,000 clones, 85% to 95% seen once. The sequencing sample was made of naive CD4+ T cells sorted from blood. Subset denoted: CD45RA+ positively selected. The receptors stem from a man between 18 and 35 years old in good health.

The V and J genes are TRBV4-1 and TRBJ2-5, with 12 bases identical to TRBD2. V gave up 0 bases and J gave up 4 bases; unmatched junction bases: 6. The CDR3 loop spans 17 amino acids. CDR1 MGHRA and CDR2 YSYEKL come from the germline V gene. The CDR3 nucleotides are TGCGCCAGCAGCCAAGATAGCTCTAGCGGGAGGGTAGAGACCCAGTACTTC. It codes for CASSQDSSSGRVETQYF.

The rearrangement joins TRBV20-1 to TRBJ2-5, with 7 nucleotides matching TRBD1. The germline V gene encodes CDR1 DFQATT and CDR2 SNEGSKA (reference sequence). Trimming at V came to 6 bases and at J to 10 bases, leaving 5 bases not matched to a gene. The CDR3 sequence is 10 residues long. This CDR3 reads CSARRDSQYF. CDR3 coding DNA: TGCAGTGCCCGCCGGGACAGCCAGTACTTC.

This chain uses TRBV2 with TRBJ2-7, with TRBD2 identical over 13 bases. Germline CDR1 reads SNHLY; CDR2 reads FYNNEI. V shed 6 bases, J shed 6 bases, and the junction held 5 bases outside the gene matches. This CDR3 has 14 residues. In DNA, the CDR3 is TGTGCCAGCAGCCGACTAGCGGGAGGCCCCGAGCAGTACTTC. The encoded protein is CASSRLAGGPEQYF.

The chain combines TRBV25-1 with TRBJ1-1; D gene ambiguous. In germline, CDR1 is MGHDK, CDR2 SYGVNS. The CDR3 is made up of 13 amino acids. Between the trimmed V and J ends, which lost 6 bases and 1 base, there was a span of 9 bases. Written as DNA, the CDR3 is TGTGCCAGCAGCTTAAGAGGGAACACTGAAGCTTTCTTT. This codes for CASSLRGNTEAFF. Looking up the rest from reference TRBV25-1 and TRBJ1-1 gives the full variable domain: EADIYQTPRYLVIGTGKKITLECSQTMGHDKMYWYQQDPGMELHLIHYSYGVNSTEKGDLSSESTVSRIRTEHFPLTLESARPSHTSQYLCASSLRGNTEAFFGQGTRLTVV.